This passage covers 29 T cell receptor beta chains from one sample sequenced in a study of CD8 T cells in ankylosing spondylitis. One entry per CDR3 protein results from TCRdb running MiXCR on the 5' RACE reads. This table has around 100,000 distinct CDR3 sequences, 9% appearing once. Antigens of these TCRs are unknown. Study-wide results and caveats: Within ankylosing spondylitis blood, a TCR beta motif made up of several highly homologous variants appeared to be characteristic.

Sample: blood, either unsorted or a sorted T cell fraction (not recorded which). The receptors derive from a male donor with ankylosing spondylitis.

This clonotype was detected many times. The V gene is TRBV20-1, the J gene TRBJ2-1, with TRBD2 matching 8 bases. Germline V CDR1 and CDR2: DFQATT, SNEGSKA (reference sequence). V was clipped by 3 bases and J by 8 bases; unmatched bases: 6. The CDR3 runs to 13 residues. The CDR3 coding sequence is TGCAGTGCTAGGCTAGCGGGTAAACATGAGCAGTTCTTC. Its protein product is CSARLAGKHEQFF.

This clonotype has ten or more counts. V gene TRBV29-1 combines with J gene TRBJ2-7; 9 nucleotides align to TRBD1. V lost 4 bases and J lost 3; bases outside the gene matches: 10. CDR1 is SQVTM, CDR2 ANQGSEA, per germline. The length of the CDR3 is 15 residues. CDR3 in amino acids: CSVGGDRESSYEQYV. The CDR3 coding sequence is TGCAGCGTTGGGGGGGACAGGGAGTCCAGCTACGAGCAGTACGTC.

CDR3 amino acids: CASSLSLVSKYEQFF. Written as DNA, the CDR3 is TGTGCCAGCAGTTTATCGCTGGTGAGCAAGTATGAGCAGTTCTTC. The chain is built from TRBV27 and TRBJ2-1; D gene uncertain. This CDR3 contains 15 residues. Germline-derived CDR1 and CDR2 are MNHEY and SMNVEV (reference sequence). V was cut by 0 bases and J by 8 bases, with 14 bases left in between.

This clonotype was observed a few times. V gene TRBV6-2 or TRBV6-3 combines with J gene TRBJ2-5; 7 positions match TRBD1. This CDR3 has 14 residues. Germline V gene data show CDR1 as MNHEY and CDR2 as SVGEGT. With V trimmed by 5 bases and J by 2 bases, 5 bases remained unmatched. The CDR3 DNA sequence: TGTGCCAGCAGTCCCTACAGGGGTCAAGAGACCCAGTACTTC. It translates to CASSPYRGQETQYF.

This clonotype occurred a few times. The chain has TRBV13 and TRBJ2-1; D ambiguous. Between the trimmed V and J ends, which lost 5 bases and 5 bases, there was a span of 10 bases. The CDR3 totals 13 residues. Germline V CDR1 and CDR2: PRHDT, FYEKMQ (reference sequence). The CDR3 DNA sequence: TGTGCCAGCAGCGCCCCCGACGACAATGAGCAGTTCTTC. Its translation is CASSAPDDNEQFF.

This clonotype has more than one count but fewer than ten. The rearrangement joins TRBV7-9 to TRBJ2-5; D is perhaps TRBD1 or TRBD2 (6 bases each). This CDR3 has 15 residues. Germline lookup yields CDR1 SEHNR and CDR2 FQNEAQ (reference sequence). V lost 1 base, J lost 2 bases, and 11 bases lay in between. DNA for the CDR3: TGTGCCAGCAGCTTAGAGGGGGGCTTTCAAGAGACCCAGTACTTC. Protein sequence: CASSLEGGFQETQYF. The full variable domain, completed using reference TRBV7-9 and TRBJ2-5, is DTGVSQNPRHKITKRGQNVTFRCDPISEHNRLYWYRQTLGQGPEFLTYFQNEAQLEKSRLLSDRFSAERPKGSFSTLEIQRTEQGDSAMYLCASSLEGGFQETQYFGPGTRLLVL.

CDR3 nucleotides: TGTGCCAGCAGCCCGGGGCCAGTCGGCGGTGGAAACACCATATATTTT. As protein: CASSPGPVGGGNTIYF. V is TRBV7-9 and J is TRBJ1-3, with D maybe TRBD1 (5 bases). Germline assignment: CDR1 SEHNR and CDR2 FQNEAQ (reference sequence). CDR3 length: 16 residues. V lost 5 bases to trimming and J lost 3 bases, with 17 bases between them.

Only a few counts were recorded for this clonotype. J is TRBJ1-5 and V is TRBV27, with TRBD1 matching over 10 bases. This CDR3 is 17 amino acids long. Germline V CDR1 and CDR2: MNHEY, SMNVEV (reference sequence). The J segment lost 5 bases and the V segment lost 3 bases, leaving 10 bases of the junction unmatched. DNA of the CDR3: TGTGCCAGCAGTTTCTTCGTTGGGACAGGGGTCTATCAGCCCCAGCATTTT. This codes for CASSFFVGTGVYQPQHF.

This clonotype was detected many times. The V gene is TRBV12-3 or TRBV12-4, the J gene TRBJ2-1, with 10 nucleotides matching TRBD2. V shed 5 bases and J 6 bases; nucleotides not matched to a gene: 4. The CDR3 has 14 amino acids. The CDR3 DNA follows: TGTGCCAGCAGTGTTGCTAGCGGGGGCAATGAGCAGTTCTTC. It is translated as CASSVASGGNEQFF.

This clonotype occurred a few times. The chain employs TRBV2 and TRBJ2-3, with no clear D. The V end lost 4 bases, the J end lost 0 bases, and 17 bases lay between the germline ends. The CDR3 is 17 residues long. Germline-derived CDR1 and CDR2 are SNHLY and FYNNEI. CDR3 region: CASSARDLGISTDTQYF. The CDR3 DNA sequence: TGTGCCAGCAGTGCCCGAGACCTGGGTATTAGCACAGATACGCAGTATTTT.

CDR3 bases: TGTGCCAGCGCCCTAGGCCCGGCCTATGAGCAGTTCTTC. It yields the protein CASALGPAYEQFF. J is TRBJ2-1 and V is TRBV7-8; D not certain. CDR3 length: 13 amino acids. V lost 8 bases and J lost 8, with 16 bases in between. Germline lookup yields CDR1 SGHVS and CDR2 FQNEAQ.

This rearrangement joins TRBV7-9 to TRBJ2-4; D unresolved. The length of the CDR3 is 13 residues. Germline CDR1 reads SEHNR; CDR2 reads FQNEAQ (reference sequence). Trimming took 10 bases from V and 0 from J, leaving 10 bases between them. CDR3 DNA: TGTGCCATCTTCGGTGTAGCCAAAAACATTCAGTACTTC. Encoded protein: CAIFGVAKNIQYF.

The chain carries TRBV24-1 and TRBJ1-1; no clear D. The CDR3 sequence is 14 residues long. Germline values: CDR1 KGHDR, CDR2 SFDVKD. Trimming removed 3 bases at V and 0 bases at J, with 7 bases between. CDR3 amino acids: CATSDGYMNTEAFF. CDR3 DNA: TGTGCCACCAGTGATGGGTACATGAACACTGAAGCTTTCTTT.

This clonotype was counted a few times. This rearrangement joins TRBV5-4 to TRBJ2-7, with no clear D. The germline V and J ends were trimmed by 2 bases and 4 bases, with 4 bases remaining between them. The CDR3 extends over 11 amino acids. Germline V gene data show CDR1 as SGHNT and CDR2 as YYREEE (reference sequence). CDR3 amino acids: CASSFSYEQYF. The CDR3 region has the DNA TGTGCCAGCAGCTTTTCATACGAGCAGTACTTC.

This clonotype was seen repeatedly, ten times or more. V usage is TRBV2 and J usage is TRBJ2-1; 11 bases fit TRBD1. This CDR3 contains 16 residues. V lost 6 bases and J lost 9; bases outside the gene matches: 13. Germline CDR1 is SNHLY and CDR2 is FYNNEI. CDR3: CASSNQDRGRRGEQFF. The CDR3, as DNA: TGTGCCAGCAGCAATCAGGACAGGGGGCGCCGTGGTGAGCAGTTCTTC.

Note on this clonotype: The germline gene is not matched at one end of the junction; a read error may be the cause. The chain uses TRBV20-1 and TRBJ2-1, with 7 positions matching TRBD2. This CDR3 contains 19 residues. Germline CDR1 and CDR2: DFQATT and SNEGSKA (reference sequence). CDR3 nucleotide sequence: TGCTGTGCCCACGACGCGGGCGAGCCCCCTAGCGGATATTACAATGAGCAGTTCTTC. It is translated as CCAHDAGEPPSGYYNEQFF.

The table lists this clonotype with a few counts. The rearrangement links TRBV12-3 or TRBV12-4 to TRBJ2-1; a possible D gene is TRBD2 (7 bases). The germline V and J ends were trimmed by 6 bases and 0 bases, with 15 bases remaining between them. This CDR3 has 16 amino acids. The chain's CDR3 is CASSRPRGASYNEQFF. The CDR3 nucleotides read TGTGCCAGCAGCCGTCCTCGGGGGGCCTCCTACAATGAGCAGTTCTTC.

This clonotype was observed at least ten times. The chain links TRBV12-3 or TRBV12-4 to TRBJ1-3, with D maybe TRBD1 (6 bases). There are 18 residues in the CDR3. V gave up 4 bases and J gave up 1 base, with 20 bases separating them. CDR3 DNA: TGTGCCAGCAGTTCGGGGGCCCGGTTTCTCCAGTCTGGAAACACCATATATTTT. Amino acid sequence: CASSSGARFLQSGNTIYF.

The rearrangement links TRBV28 to TRBJ2-1, with 8 nucleotides matching TRBD2. The V and J ends lost 4 bases and 8 bases, in that order; junction bases with no gene match: 10. The germline V gene has CDR1 MDHEN and CDR2 SYDVKM. The length of the CDR3 is 15 residues. The CDR3 nucleotides read TGTGCCAGCAGTTCTCGCCGGACTAGCATATATGAGCAGTTCTTC. It encodes CASSSRRTSIYEQFF. Supplemented by reference TRBV28 and TRBJ2-1, the full variable domain reads DVKVTQSSRYLVKRTGEKVFLECVQDMDHENMFWYRQDPGLGLRLIYFSYDVKMKEKGDIPEGYSVSREKKERFSLILESASTNQTSMYLCASSSRRTSIYEQFFGPGTRLTVL.

This clonotype occurred many times. The chain combines TRBV4-1 with TRBJ1-5, with 10 positions matching TRBD1. Germline V gene sequence: CDR1 MGHRA, CDR2 YSYEKL. The CDR3 consists of 19 residues. Trimming cost V 0 bases and J 5 bases; bases outside gene matches: 13. The CDR3 reads CASSQDPETGGTEDQPQHF. CDR3 nucleotide sequence: TGCGCCAGCAGCCAAGATCCTGAGACAGGGGGCACCGAGGATCAGCCCCAGCATTTT.

This clonotype was counted many times. The chain recombines TRBV4-1 with TRBJ2-5; D may be TRBD2 (7 bases). From germline, CDR1 is MGHRA and CDR2 YSYEKL. Trimming took 6 bases from V and 0 from J, leaving 17 bases between them. The CDR3 is made up of 16 amino acids. The CDR3 loop reads CASRNRAGEYQETQYF. In DNA form, the CDR3 reads TGCGCCAGCAGGAACAGGGCGGGAGAGTACCAAGAGACCCAGTACTTC.

V usage is TRBV11-2 and J usage is TRBJ2-5; D is unresolved. Trimming left V 1 base short and J 1 base short, with 10 bases between. This CDR3 contains 15 residues. Germline V gene sequence: CDR1 SGHAT, CDR2 FQNNGV. CDR3 sequence reads: CASSLGASVQETQYF. The CDR3 bases are TGTGCCAGCAGCTTAGGGGCTAGTGTCCAAGAGACCCAGTACTTC.

The chain joins TRBV19 to TRBJ1-3, with D hard to call. The V gene lost 7 bases and the J gene lost 0 bases, with 13 bases spanning the gap. Looked up from germline, CDR1 is LNHDA and CDR2 is SQIVND (reference sequence). The CDR3 runs to 15 residues. The CDR3 sequence is CASTSDGHSGNTIYF. In DNA form, the CDR3 reads TGTGCCAGTACCTCAGACGGTCACTCTGGAAACACCATATATTTT.

DNA for the CDR3: TGTGCCAGCAGGACTGGTAGCACAGATACGCAGTATTTT. This codes for CASRTGSTDTQYF. The rearrangement links TRBV19 to TRBJ2-3; D may be TRBD2 (5 bases). The CDR3 has 13 residues. Per the germline V gene, CDR1 is LNHDA and CDR2 is SQIVND (reference sequence). V was clipped by 9 bases and J by 0 bases, with 10 bases between them.

This clonotype was observed many times. The rearrangement joins TRBV19 to TRBJ2-1; no clear D. The germline gives CDR1 LNHDA, CDR2 SQIVND (reference sequence). The V gene lost 3 bases and the J gene lost 5 bases, with 14 bases spanning the gap. CDR3 size: 15 residues. The DNA of the CDR3 is TGTGCCAGTAGTATTGGGCCCTTAGAGCACAATGAGCAGTTCTTC. This sequence encodes CASSIGPLEHNEQFF.

V usage is TRBV30 and J usage is TRBJ1-1; maybe TRBD1 (5 bases). Germline V gene lookup returns CDR1 GTSNPN and CDR2 SVGIG (reference sequence). V lost 4 bases and J 1 base, leaving 10 bases between the germline ends. CDR3 size: 13 residues. The CDR3 DNA sequence: TGTGCCTGGAACGGGGGGAGGAACACTGAAGCTTTCTTT. Its translation is CAWNGGRNTEAFF.

V usage is TRBV4-1 and J usage is TRBJ1-1; D call uncertain. V shed 2 bases and J shed 1 base, with 5 bases lying between them. The germline V gene encodes CDR1 MGHRA and CDR2 YSYEKL. This CDR3 comprises 13 residues. Written as DNA, the CDR3 is TGCGCCAGCAGCCAATCAAGGAACACTGAAGCTTTCTTT. Translated: CASSQSRNTEAFF.

Many counts were recorded for this clonotype. This chain uses TRBV30 with TRBJ2-1; 9 nucleotides match TRBD1. The germline V gene encodes CDR1 GTSNPN and CDR2 SVGIG (reference sequence). Losses at the gene ends were 3 bases for V and 6 bases for J; bases not matched to a gene: 3. The CDR3 spans 13 residues. CDR3 coding DNA: TGTGCCTGGAGGGGGACAGGGATCAATGAGCAGTTCTTC. This codes for CAWRGTGINEQFF. The entire variable domain, with the rest obtained from reference TRBV30 and TRBJ2-1, is as follows: SQTIHQWPATLVQPVGSPLSLECTVEGTSNPNLYWYRQAAGRGLQLLFYSVGIGQISSEVPQNLSASRPQDRQFILSSKKLLLSDSGFYLCAWRGTGINEQFFGPGTRLTVL.

This clonotype came up many times. CDR3 protein: CASSGDRVVNEKLFF. CDR3 nucleotides: TGTGCCAGCAGCGGAGACAGGGTGGTTAATGAAAAACTGTTTTTT. The chain joins TRBV5-5 to TRBJ1-4, with 7 bases identical to TRBD1. Germline-derived CDR1 and CDR2 are SGHKS and YYEKEE (reference sequence). J gave up 4 bases and V 4 bases, and 7 bases lay outside the gene matches. The CDR3 has 15 residues.